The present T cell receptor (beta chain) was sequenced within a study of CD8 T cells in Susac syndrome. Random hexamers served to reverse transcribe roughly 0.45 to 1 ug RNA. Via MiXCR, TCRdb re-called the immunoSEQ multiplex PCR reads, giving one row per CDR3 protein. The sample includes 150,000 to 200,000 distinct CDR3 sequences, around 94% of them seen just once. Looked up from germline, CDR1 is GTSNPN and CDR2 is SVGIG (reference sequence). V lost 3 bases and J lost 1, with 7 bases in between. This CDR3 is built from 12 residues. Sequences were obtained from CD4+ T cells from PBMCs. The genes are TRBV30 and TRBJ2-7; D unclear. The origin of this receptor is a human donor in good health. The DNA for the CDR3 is TGTGCCTGGAGGGCCAGATCCTACGAGCAGTACTTC. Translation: CAWRARSYEQYF.